The entry below describes one T cell receptor beta chain. Its antigen remains undetermined. It has no much larger one-base neighbor in the sample; base qualities were not kept. The collaborating institutions used their own protocols to collect whole blood in K2EDTA tubes. For TCRbeta analysis, collaborator samples were shipped as frozen whole blood, as isolated PBMCs, or as DNA extracted from either sample type. This sample is drawn from a study of blood T cell repertoires in COVID-19 (dated by TCRdb to between 2020 and 2021). With respect to the entire study: Collaborator samples came from the United States, Italy and Spain and covered acute and convalescent phases of COVID-19. The prospective study material was composed of cDNA or gDNA derived from T cells, B-cell-depleted T cells, or PBMCs. Subjects who had been exposed to COVID-19, were actively infected with it, or had recovered from it provided the deeply sampled blood TCRbeta repertoires that made up the dataset. The repertoires were released in a freely available public database meant as a resource for research on the immune response to SARS-CoV-2. The samples were drawn from the first 160 participants of the ongoing ImmuneRACE study and from 1,200 or so subjects provided by 6 global collaborators. Nearly every sample came with metadata listing a de-identified subject ID, COVID-19 status, age in years and sex. Where HLA class I and class II types were available, the types were taken from metadata supplied by the sample provider, not from assay-based typing.

The immunoSEQ Assay, a bias-controlled multiplex PCR, was used to amplify TCRbeta CDR3 regions from genomic DNA. The published analysis was carried out like this. The number of nucleated cells in each sample was estimated from the amplification of reference gene primers within the assay. Sequence reads were collapsed and filtered to measure the absolute abundance of every unique TCRbeta CDR3 rearrangement. For each sample, productive Simpson clonality was calculated as the square root of Simpson's diversity index across productive rearrangements. Imported from immuneACCESS, the table was reduced by TCRdb to in-frame sequences with V and J called. These copies leave out some clones; in studies compared against another copy, an unresolved V gene accounts for under half, and the cause of the remainder is not known. The D gene and trimming were derived from the DNA, and the V and J assignments and clone size from that table. The sample profile shows about 99,000 clones; around nine tenths of them were found once. Clones ranked in the top ten supply 3.1% of the sample.

Results and caveats for the whole study, not just this receptor: Clinical and demographic metadata were provided uncurated, with the amount varying by source and participant.

V was cut back by 8 bases and J by 2 bases, leaving a gap of 7 bases between them. The germline V gene encodes CDR1 SGHRS and CDR2 YFSETQ. Spanning cysteine to phenylalanine, the CDR3 consists of 11 amino acids. The retained sequence is limited to the CDR3, 33 bases, with the frame set at the first base. Sequenced: peripheral blood. This TCR was sampled from a man aged 50-60 years in a cohort sampled during active COVID-19. The chain is encoded by TRBV5-1 joined to TRBJ2-5, with the D segment identity uncertain. The CDR3 sequence is CASTTQETQYF. The DNA sequence is TGCGCCAGTACCACTCAAGAGACCCAGTACTTC. This CDR3, with the reference TRBV5-1 and TRBJ2-5 proteins standing in past its ends, gives the full variable domain KAGVTQTPRYLIKTRGQQVTLSCSPISGHRSVSWYQQTPGQGLQFLFEYFSETQRNKGNFPGRFSGRQFSNSRSEMNVSTLELGDSALYLCASTTQETQYFGPGTRLLVL.